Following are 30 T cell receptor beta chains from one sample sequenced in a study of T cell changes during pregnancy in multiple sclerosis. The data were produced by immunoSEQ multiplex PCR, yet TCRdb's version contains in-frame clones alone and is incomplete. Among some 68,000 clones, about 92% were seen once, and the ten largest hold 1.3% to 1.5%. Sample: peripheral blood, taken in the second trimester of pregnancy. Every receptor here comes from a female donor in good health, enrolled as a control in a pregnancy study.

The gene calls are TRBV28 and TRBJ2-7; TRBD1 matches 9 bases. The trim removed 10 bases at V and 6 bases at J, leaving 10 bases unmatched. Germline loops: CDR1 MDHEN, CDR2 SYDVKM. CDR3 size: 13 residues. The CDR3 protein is CANRRQGGGEQYF. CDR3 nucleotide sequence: TGTGCCAACCGGAGACAGGGGGGGGGCGAGCAGTACTTC. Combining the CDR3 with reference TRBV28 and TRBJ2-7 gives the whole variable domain DVKVTQSSRYLVKRTGEKVFLECVQDMDHENMFWYRQDPGLGLRLIYFSYDVKMKEKGDIPEGYSVSREKKERFSLILESASTNQTSMYLCANRRQGGGEQYFGPGTRLTVT.

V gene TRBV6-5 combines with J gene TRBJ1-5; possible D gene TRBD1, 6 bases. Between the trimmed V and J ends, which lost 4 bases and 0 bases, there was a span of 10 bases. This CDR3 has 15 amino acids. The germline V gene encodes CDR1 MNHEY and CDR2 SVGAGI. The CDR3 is CASSLTGYSNQPQHF. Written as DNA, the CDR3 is TGTGCCAGCAGTTTGACAGGCTATAGCAATCAGCCCCAGCATTTT.

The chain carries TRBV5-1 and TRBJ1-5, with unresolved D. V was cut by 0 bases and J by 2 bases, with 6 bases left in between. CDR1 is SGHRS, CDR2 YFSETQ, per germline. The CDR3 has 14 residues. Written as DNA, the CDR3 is TGCGCCAGCAGCTTGGACGGGGGCAATCAGCCCCAGCATTTT. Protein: CASSLDGGNQPQHF.

Here the CDR3 DNA reads TGTGCCAGCAGCGTCCCCTTGGGGCTAGGGGCTTTCTTT. Amino acid sequence: CASSVPLGLGAFF. The gene calls are TRBV7-2 and TRBJ1-1; D possibly corresponds to TRBD1 (5 bases). The CDR3 has 13 residues. V shed 5 bases and J shed 11 bases, with 18 bases lying between them. Germline loops: CDR1 SGHTA, CDR2 FQGNSA.

The CDR3 loop is CASSQDPTSGGTLSYEQYF. DNA for the CDR3: TGTGCCAGCAGCCAAGATCCAACTAGCGGGGGGACCCTCTCCTACGAGCAGTACTTC. V and J are TRBV4-2 and TRBJ2-7; 12 nucleotides line up with TRBD2. V was pared by 0 bases and J by 0 bases, with 9 bases of the junction left unmatched. Germline loops: CDR1 LGHNA, CDR2 YNFKEQ. The CDR3 runs to 19 residues.

The CDR3 here is CAISGKITSGTYEQYF. The DNA for the CDR3 is TGTGCCATCAGTGGGAAAATTACTAGCGGAACCTACGAGCAGTACTTC. The chain recombines TRBV10-3 with TRBJ2-7; 8 bases are shared with TRBD2. V lost 4 bases and J lost 2; bases outside the gene matches: 10. The CDR3 has 16 amino acids. The germline V gene has CDR1 ENHRY and CDR2 SYGVKD.

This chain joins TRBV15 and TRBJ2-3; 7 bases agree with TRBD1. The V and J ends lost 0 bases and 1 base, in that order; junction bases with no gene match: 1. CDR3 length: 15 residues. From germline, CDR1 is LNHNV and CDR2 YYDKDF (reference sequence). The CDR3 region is CATSRDTGGTDTQYF. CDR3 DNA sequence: TGTGCCACCAGCAGAGATACAGGGGGCACAGATACGCAGTATTTT.

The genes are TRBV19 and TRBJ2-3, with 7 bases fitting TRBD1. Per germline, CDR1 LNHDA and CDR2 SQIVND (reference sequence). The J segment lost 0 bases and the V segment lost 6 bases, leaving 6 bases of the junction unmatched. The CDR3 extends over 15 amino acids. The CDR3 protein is CASSHTGASTDTQYF. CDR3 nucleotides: TGTGCCAGTAGCCATACAGGGGCTAGCACAGATACGCAGTATTTT.

This CDR3 reads CASSYYDNYLYGYTF. The CDR3 coding sequence is TGTGCCAGTAGTTATTATGATAACTACCTCTATGGCTACACCTTC. This chain connects TRBV19 to TRBJ1-2; D gene unclear. This CDR3 is 15 amino acids long. The V end lost 5 bases, the J end lost 4 bases, and 17 bases lay between the germline ends. The germline V gene encodes CDR1 LNHDA and CDR2 SQIVND (reference sequence).

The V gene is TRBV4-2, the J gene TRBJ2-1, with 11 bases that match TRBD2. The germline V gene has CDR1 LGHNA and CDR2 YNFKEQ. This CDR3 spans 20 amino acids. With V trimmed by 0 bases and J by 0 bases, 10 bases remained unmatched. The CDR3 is CASSQEGRTSGSNSYNEQFF. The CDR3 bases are TGTGCCAGCAGCCAAGAGGGCCGGACTAGCGGGTCCAACTCCTACAATGAGCAGTTCTTC.

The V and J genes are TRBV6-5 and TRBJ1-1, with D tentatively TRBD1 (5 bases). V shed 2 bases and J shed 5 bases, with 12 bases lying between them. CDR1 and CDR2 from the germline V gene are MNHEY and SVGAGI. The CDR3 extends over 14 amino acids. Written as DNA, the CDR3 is TGTGCCAGCAGTTACGGGATGTCAGGGACTGAAGCTTTCTTT. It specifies CASSYGMSGTEAFF.

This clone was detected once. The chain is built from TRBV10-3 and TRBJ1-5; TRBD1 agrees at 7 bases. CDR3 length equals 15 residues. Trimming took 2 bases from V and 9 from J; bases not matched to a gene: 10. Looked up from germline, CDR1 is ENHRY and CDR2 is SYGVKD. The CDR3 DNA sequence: TGTGCCATCAGTGAGGCGGACAGGAGTTCCCGGCCCCAGCATTTT. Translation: CAISEADRSSRPQHF.

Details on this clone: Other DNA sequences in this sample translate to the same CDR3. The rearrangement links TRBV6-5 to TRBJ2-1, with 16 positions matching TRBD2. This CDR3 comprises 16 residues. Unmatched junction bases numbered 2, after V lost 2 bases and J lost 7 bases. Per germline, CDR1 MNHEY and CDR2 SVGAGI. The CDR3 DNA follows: TGTGCCAGCAGTTACACGGGACTAGCGGGAGGGAATGAGCAGTTCTTC. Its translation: CASSYTGLAGGNEQFF.

The CDR3, as DNA: TGTGCCAGTAGCATCAACAGGGGGCGAAGGGAAAAACTGTTTTTT. Amino acid sequence: CASSINRGRREKLFF. The chain uses TRBV19 and TRBJ1-4; 9 nucleotides agree with TRBD1. Germline CDR1 reads LNHDA; CDR2 reads SQIVND (reference sequence). This CDR3 is built from 15 residues. Trimming removed 6 bases from V and 8 bases from J; junction bases left unmatched: 10.

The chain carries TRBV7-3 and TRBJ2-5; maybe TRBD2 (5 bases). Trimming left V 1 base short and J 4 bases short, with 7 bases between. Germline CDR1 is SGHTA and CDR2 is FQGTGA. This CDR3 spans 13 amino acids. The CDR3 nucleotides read TGTGCCAGCAGCTTAAATCGGGGAGAGACCCAGTACTTC. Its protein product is CASSLNRGETQYF.

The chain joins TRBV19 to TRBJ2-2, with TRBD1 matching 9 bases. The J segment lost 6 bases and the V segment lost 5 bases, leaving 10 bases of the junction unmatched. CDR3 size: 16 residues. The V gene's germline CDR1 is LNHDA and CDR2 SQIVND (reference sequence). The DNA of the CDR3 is TGTGCCAGTAGTTCGAGGGGGACAGGGATCCCCGGGGAGCTGTTTTTT. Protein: CASSSRGTGIPGELFF.

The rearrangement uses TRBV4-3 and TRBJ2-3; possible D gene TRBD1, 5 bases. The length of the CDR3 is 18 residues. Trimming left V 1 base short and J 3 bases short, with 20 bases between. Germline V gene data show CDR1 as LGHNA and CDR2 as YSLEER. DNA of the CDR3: TGCGCCAGCAGCCAAGTAATAGGGGAAGGCAGGAATACAGATACGCAGTATTTT. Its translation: CASSQVIGEGRNTDTQYF.

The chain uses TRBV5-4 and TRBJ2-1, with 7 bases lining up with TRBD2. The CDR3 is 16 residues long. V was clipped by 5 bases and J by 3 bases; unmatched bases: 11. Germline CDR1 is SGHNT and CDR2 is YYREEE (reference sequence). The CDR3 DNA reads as TGTGCCAGCAGTCTCCCAGGAGCGGGGAGCTACAATGAGCAGTTCTTC. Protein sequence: CASSLPGAGSYNEQFF.

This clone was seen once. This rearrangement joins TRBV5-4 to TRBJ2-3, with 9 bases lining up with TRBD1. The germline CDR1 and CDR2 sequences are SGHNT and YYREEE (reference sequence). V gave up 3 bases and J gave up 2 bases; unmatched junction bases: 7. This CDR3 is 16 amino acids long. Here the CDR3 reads CASSSTGGGHTDTQYF. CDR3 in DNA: TGTGCCAGCAGCTCGACAGGGGGAGGTCACACAGATACGCAGTATTTT.

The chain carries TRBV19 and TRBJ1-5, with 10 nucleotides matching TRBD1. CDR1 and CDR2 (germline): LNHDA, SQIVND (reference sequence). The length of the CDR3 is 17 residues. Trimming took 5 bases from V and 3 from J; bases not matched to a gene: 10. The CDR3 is CASSRYRDRGPNQPQHF. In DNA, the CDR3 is TGTGCCAGTAGTCGGTACCGGGACAGGGGCCCCAATCAGCCCCAGCATTTT.

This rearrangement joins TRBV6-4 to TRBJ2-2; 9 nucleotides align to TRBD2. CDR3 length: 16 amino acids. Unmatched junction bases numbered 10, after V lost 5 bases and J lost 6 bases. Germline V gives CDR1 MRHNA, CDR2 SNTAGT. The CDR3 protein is CASSYTGTSSPGELFF. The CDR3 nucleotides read TGTGCCAGCAGTTACACCGGGACTAGCAGTCCCGGGGAGCTGTTTTTT.

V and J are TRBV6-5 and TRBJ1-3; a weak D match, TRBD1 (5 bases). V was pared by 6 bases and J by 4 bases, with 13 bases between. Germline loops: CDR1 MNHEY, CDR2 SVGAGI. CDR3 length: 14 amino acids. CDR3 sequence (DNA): TGTGCCAGCAGGGGGGGTTTGTCCGGAAACACCATATATTTT. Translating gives CASRGGLSGNTIYF.

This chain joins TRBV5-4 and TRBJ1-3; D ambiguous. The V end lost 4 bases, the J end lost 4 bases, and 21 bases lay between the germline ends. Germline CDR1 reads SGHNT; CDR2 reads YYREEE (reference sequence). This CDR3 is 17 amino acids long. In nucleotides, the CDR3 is TGTGCCAGCAGCACGCGTGGAGGGAACCTGGAGGGAAACACCATATATTTT. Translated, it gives CASSTRGGNLEGNTIYF.

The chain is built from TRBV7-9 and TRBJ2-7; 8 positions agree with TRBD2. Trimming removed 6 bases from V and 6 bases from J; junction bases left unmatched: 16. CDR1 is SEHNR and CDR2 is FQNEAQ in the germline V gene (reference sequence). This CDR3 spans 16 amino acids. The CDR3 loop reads CASSLNTGTRFPEQYF. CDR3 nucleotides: TGTGCCAGCAGTTTAAATACCGGGACTAGATTTCCCGAGCAGTACTTC.

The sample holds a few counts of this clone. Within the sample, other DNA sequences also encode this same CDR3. CDR3 sequence: CASFFWTGANTEAFF. CDR3 nucleotide sequence: TGTGCCAGCTTTTTTTGGACAGGGGCCAACACTGAAGCTTTCTTT. This chain connects TRBV27 to TRBJ1-1, with 9 bases fitting TRBD1. CDR1 MNHEY and CDR2 SMNVEV come from the germline V gene (reference sequence). V lost 8 bases, J lost 2 bases, and 9 bases stayed unmatched. The length of the CDR3 is 15 residues.

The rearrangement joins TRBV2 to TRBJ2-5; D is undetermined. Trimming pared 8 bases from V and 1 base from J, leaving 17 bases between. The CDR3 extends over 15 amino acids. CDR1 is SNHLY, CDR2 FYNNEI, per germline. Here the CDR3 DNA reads TGTGCCAGCCTCCGGTCGGAGACCCTCCAAGAGACCCAGTACTTC. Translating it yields CASLRSETLQETQYF.

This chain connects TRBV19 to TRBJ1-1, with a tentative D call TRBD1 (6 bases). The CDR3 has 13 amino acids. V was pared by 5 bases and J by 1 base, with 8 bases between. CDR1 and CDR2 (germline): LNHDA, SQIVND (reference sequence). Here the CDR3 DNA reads TGTGCCAGTAGTTTGGGACAGAACACTGAAGCTTTCTTT. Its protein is CASSLGQNTEAFF.

In DNA form, the CDR3 reads TGCAGCGTTGGAGGACAGGGGGCTGGGGGCTACACCTTC. It encodes CSVGGQGAGGYTF. The chain combines TRBV29-1 with TRBJ1-2; 11 bases match TRBD1. CDR1 and CDR2 from the germline V gene are SQVTM and ANQGSEA. CDR3 length equals 13 residues. The ends lost 4 bases at V and 8 bases at J; junction bases unmatched: 6.

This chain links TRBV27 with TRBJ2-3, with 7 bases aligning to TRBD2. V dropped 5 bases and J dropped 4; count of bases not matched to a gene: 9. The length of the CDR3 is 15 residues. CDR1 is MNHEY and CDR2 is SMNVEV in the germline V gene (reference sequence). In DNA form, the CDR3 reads TGTGCCAGCAGTGCGGGCGGGAGCCTACCAGATACGCAGTATTTT. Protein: CASSAGGSLPDTQYF.

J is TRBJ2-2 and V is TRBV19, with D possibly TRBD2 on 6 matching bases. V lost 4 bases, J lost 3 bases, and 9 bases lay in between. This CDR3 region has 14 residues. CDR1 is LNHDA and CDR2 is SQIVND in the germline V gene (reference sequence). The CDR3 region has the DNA TGTGCCAGTAGTACGGGGACTGACACCGGGGAGCTGTTTTTT. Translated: CASSTGTDTGELFF.